This T cell receptor (beta chain) was retrieved from a study of shared clonotypes between healthy human individuals. Assay: immunoSEQ multiplex PCR; the TCRdb copy retains only in-frame clones and omits some. Seen here are roughly 640,000 clones, 97% observed once, and the top ten hold about 0.06%. Worth noting for this clone: Its specificity is unknown.

Per germline, CDR1 SNHLY and CDR2 FYNNEI. V was clipped by 4 bases and J by 9 bases; unmatched bases: 9. The CDR3 runs to 14 residues. General study results and limits: On the whole, naive subsets had larger estimated richness than memory subsets had. Although depth was large, rarefaction showed that sequencing of the sorted subsets was incomplete.

The V call is TRBV2, the J call TRBJ2-7, with 10 bases that match TRBD1. Material for sequencing was naive CD4+ T cells sorted from blood. Regarding subset: CD45RA+ positively selected. The TCR comes from a woman aged 25 to 45 in good health. The CDR3 loop reads CASSGGQGVTRQYF. CDR3 nucleotides: TGTGCCAGCAGTGGCGGACAGGGGGTGACGAGGCAGTACTTC.